These 14 T cell receptor beta chains were all obtained from the same sample, sequenced in a study of metastatic and nonmetastatic thyroid tumors. Until they underwent thyroid surgery, no patient had received any treatment. Using MiXCR, TCRdb re-called clones from the PCR reads. The data show tens of thousands of clones, 30% seen once. Sequenced sample: blood. Receptors originate from a female donor with papillary thyroid cancer or a benign thyroid nodule (not recorded which). Some clones in this sample may be carry-over from other donors' samples.

This clone was found many times. The rearrangement links TRBV7-9 to TRBJ1-1, with D unclear. The CDR3 runs 14 residues. From germline, CDR1 is SEHNR and CDR2 FQNEAQ (reference sequence). Trimming removed 2 bases at V and 7 bases at J, with 14 bases between. The CDR3: CASSLFVDWGEAFF. The CDR3 nucleotides read TGTGCCAGCAGCTTATTCGTGGATTGGGGTGAAGCTTTCTTT.

This clone has only one observation. J is TRBJ2-5 and V is TRBV5-1; 9 nucleotides align to TRBD1. The V and J ends lost 0 bases and 4 bases, in that order; junction bases with no gene match: 4. The CDR3 has 15 amino acids. In germline, CDR1 is SGHRS, CDR2 YFSETQ. CDR3 sequence reads: CASSLGTGVGETQYF. CDR3 bases: TGCGCCAGCAGCTTGGGGACAGGGGTTGGAGAGACCCAGTACTTC. The full variable domain, its missing parts supplied by reference TRBV5-1 and TRBJ2-5, is KAGVTQTPRYLIKTRGQQVTLSCSPISGHRSVSWYQQTPGQGLQFLFEYFSETQRNKGNFPGRFSGRQFSNSRSEMNVSTLELGDSALYLCASSLGTGVGETQYFGPGTRLLVL.

The V call is TRBV19, the J call TRBJ1-1; 7 nucleotides match TRBD1. The trim removed 3 bases at V and 0 bases at J, leaving 7 bases unmatched. This CDR3 is 16 amino acids long. Per germline, CDR1 LNHDA and CDR2 SQIVND (reference sequence). CDR3 DNA: TGTGCCAGTAGTATCCCCCGTACAGGGGTGAACACTGAAGCTTTCTTT. Residues: CASSIPRTGVNTEAFF.

The sample holds many counts of this clone. The chain combines TRBV6-1 with TRBJ2-5; tentatively, D is TRBD1 (6 bases). Germline CDR1 is MNHNS and CDR2 is SASEGT. The germline V and J ends were trimmed by 6 bases and 5 bases, with 13 bases remaining between them. The CDR3 is 13 residues long. The CDR3 protein is CASSLQGRETQYF. The CDR3 region has the DNA TGTGCCAGCAGCCTACAGGGAAGGGAGACCCAGTACTTC.

Ten or more counts support this clone. The J gene is TRBJ2-2, the V gene TRBV20-1, with 10 bases matching TRBD2. V lost 3 bases, J lost 4 bases, and 8 bases stayed unmatched. Germline V gene data show CDR1 as DFQATT and CDR2 as SNEGSKA (reference sequence). The CDR3 is 16 residues long. CDR3 nucleotides: TGCAGTGCTAGTGTTCTTAGCGGGAGGATCACCGGGGAGCTGTTTTTT. Protein sequence: CSASVLSGRITGELFF.

This clone was detected ten times or more. The V gene is TRBV20-1, the J gene TRBJ1-1; no clear D gene. V dropped 5 bases and J dropped 3 bases, with 16 bases sitting between them. CDR1 is DFQATT, CDR2 SNEGSKA, per germline (reference sequence). The CDR3 is made up of 14 amino acids. In DNA, the CDR3 is TGCAGTGCTTATTCGACGTGGCTCGACACTGAAGCTTTCTTT. Translated, it gives CSAYSTWLDTEAFF.

The sample holds one count of this clone. This chain links TRBV5-5 with TRBJ2-7, with a weak D call TRBD1 (6 bases). Germline V gene sequence: CDR1 SGHKS, CDR2 YYEKEE (reference sequence). This CDR3 is 16 amino acids long. Trimming left V 0 bases short and J 3 bases short, with 16 bases between. In nucleotides, the CDR3 is TGTGCCAGCAGCTTGGCGGTTTGGGGGCAGTACTACGAGCAGTACTTC. It translates to CASSLAVWGQYYEQYF. The variable domain in full, completed from reference TRBV5-5 and TRBJ2-7, reads DAGVTQSPTHLIKTRGQQVTLRCSPISGHKSVSWYQQVLGQGPQFIFQYYEKEERGRGNFPDRFSARQFPNYSSELNVNALLLGDSALYLCASSLAVWGQYYEQYFGPGTRLTVT.

The gene calls are TRBV18 and TRBJ2-7; TRBD1 might be the D (5 bases). Germline V gives CDR1 KGHSH, CDR2 LQKENI. The CDR3 has 14 amino acids. V was cut by 2 bases and J by 2 bases, with 10 bases left in between. The CDR3 nucleotides read TGTGCCAGCTCACCAAGGGGCACCACCTACGAGCAGTACTTC. This gives the protein CASSPRGTTYEQYF.

This clone was counted once. The chain couples TRBV9 to TRBJ2-3; TRBD2 matches at 11 bases. CDR1 and CDR2 (germline): SGDLS, YYNGEE. The CDR3 is 15 residues long. J lost 5 bases, V lost 7 bases, and 9 bases had no gene match. The CDR3 DNA sequence: TGTGCCAGCGTCGTAGCGGGAGGGCCTATAGATACGCAGTATTTT. Amino acids: CASVVAGGPIDTQYF.

V usage is TRBV7-2 and J usage is TRBJ1-2; 10 bases are shared with TRBD1. Per germline, CDR1 SGHTA and CDR2 FQGNSA. Unmatched junction bases numbered 7, after V lost 4 bases and J lost 8 bases. The CDR3 length is 14 residues. The CDR3 DNA reads as TGTGCCAGCAGCTCTACCGACAGGGGGCCCGGCTACACCTTC. Translating gives CASSSTDRGPGYTF.

This clone has a count of ten or more. V gene TRBV20-1 combines with J gene TRBJ2-3; no clear D. This CDR3 has 15 residues. Germline V gives CDR1 DFQATT, CDR2 SNEGSKA (reference sequence). V dropped 0 bases and J dropped 2 bases, with 12 bases sitting between them. The CDR3 DNA is TGCAGTGCTAGAGATGCCCAGTCGGCCACAGATACGCAGTATTTT. It is translated as CSARDAQSATDTQYF.

This clone was observed at least ten times. The V and J genes are TRBV12-3 or TRBV12-4 and TRBJ1-1; no reliable D call. CDR3 length equals 14 residues. Trimming left V 2 bases short and J 5 bases short, with 12 bases between. CDR3 nucleotide sequence: TGTGCCAGCAGTTTATCATCCGGGGTTACTGAAGCTTTCTTT. This translates into CASSLSSGVTEAFF.

This clone was observed at least ten times. The genes are TRBV30 and TRBJ2-1; 10 positions agree with TRBD1. The V gene end was trimmed by 0 bases and the J gene end by 5 bases; junction bases not matched to a gene: 4. The CDR3 covers 15 residues. Germline V gene lookup returns CDR1 GTSNPN and CDR2 SVGIG (reference sequence). CDR3 protein: CAWSVWDRGHNEQFF. The DNA of the CDR3 is TGTGCCTGGAGTGTATGGGACAGGGGTCACAATGAGCAGTTCTTC. The full variable domain, rest sourced from reference TRBV30 and TRBJ2-1, is SQTIHQWPATLVQPVGSPLSLECTVEGTSNPNLYWYRQAAGRGLQLLFYSVGIGQISSEVPQNLSASRPQDRQFILSSKKLLLSDSGFYLCAWSVWDRGHNEQFFGPGTRLTVL.

This chain links TRBV6-1 with TRBJ2-7; D is tentatively TRBD1 or TRBD2 (5 bases each). The CDR3 has 14 residues. Trimming cost V 6 bases and J 2 bases, with 14 bases left between them. Per germline, CDR1 MNHNS and CDR2 SASEGT. CDR3 sequence: CASSPTGTAYEQYF. DNA of the CDR3: TGTGCCAGCAGCCCCACCGGGACCGCCTACGAGCAGTACTTC.